The next 3 T cell receptor beta chains were all read from a single sample in a study of shared clonotypes between healthy human individuals. Here immunoSEQ multiplex PCR was the method, and the copy in TCRdb shows in-frame clones only, minus some. This table holds just over 2,000,000 clones, roughly 94% found once. Sequencing input: naive CD4+ T cells sorted from blood. Subset given: CD45RA+ positively selected. These receptors were taken from a man aged 18 to 35 in good health.

The genes are TRBV5-1 and TRBJ2-7, with no clear D. This CDR3 is built from 17 residues. V was shortened by 2 bases and J by 2 bases, with 20 bases between the two germline ends. CDR1 SGHRS and CDR2 YFSETQ come from the germline V gene. The CDR3 loop reads CASSFVVGLGSAYEQYF. The DNA of the CDR3 is TGCGCCAGCAGCTTCGTGGTGGGCCTGGGGTCAGCCTACGAGCAGTACTTC.

Turning to this clone: The same CDR3 arises from other DNA sequences in this sample as well. The chain couples TRBV18 to TRBJ2-3, with D maybe TRBD2 (5 bases). The CDR3 length is 14 residues. Trimming cost V 0 bases and J 7 bases, with 11 bases left between them. CDR1 is KGHSH, CDR2 LQKENI, per germline. CDR3 protein: CASSPPAGGNTQYF. CDR3 DNA sequence: TGTGCCAGCTCACCACCGGCGGGCGGAAATACGCAGTATTTT. The variable domain in full, completed from reference TRBV18 and TRBJ2-3, reads NAGVMQNPRHLVRRRGQEARLRCSPMKGHSHVYWYRQLPEEGLKFMVYLQKENIIDESGMPKERFSAEFPKEGPSILRIQQVVRGDSAAYFCASSPPAGGNTQYFGPGTRLTVL.

This clone occurred once. The genes are TRBV6-6 and TRBJ1-1; no reliable D call. Germline lookup yields CDR1 MNHNY and CDR2 SVGAGI (reference sequence). V was pared by 2 bases and J by 3 bases, with 13 bases between. CDR3 length equals 15 residues. The CDR3 here is CASSYVGIKDTEAFF. The CDR3 DNA reads as TGTGCCAGCAGTTACGTAGGGATAAAGGACACTGAAGCTTTCTTT.